This T cell receptor beta chain was sequenced during a study of identical twins. Findings and caveats of the study: Among beta out-of-frame sequences, excess sharing between twins appeared weaker. Insertions ran lower in abundant cord blood beta clonotypes, though not in memory repertoires.

This clonotype has at least ten counts. Its antigen is unidentified. The CDR3 is made up of 12 amino acids. V was pared by 6 bases and J by 15 bases, with 7 bases of the junction left unmatched. CDR1 MNHNY and CDR2 SVGAGI come from the germline V gene (reference sequence). Template switching supplied a universal primer site; unique molecular identifiers were carried on the cDNA. TCRdb processed the 5' RACE reads anew with MiXCR; each CDR3 protein has one entry. Of hundreds of thousands of distinct CDR3 sequences listed, around 6% are singletons. Sequencing was done on a sample of naive T cells sorted from blood. The V and J genes are TRBV6-6 and TRBJ1-6; 8 positions agree with TRBD1. The sequence was collected from a young man in good health. Written as DNA, the CDR3 is TGTGCCAGCAGAGGGACAGGTCGTTTCCTCCACTTT. Its translation: CASRGTGRFLHF.